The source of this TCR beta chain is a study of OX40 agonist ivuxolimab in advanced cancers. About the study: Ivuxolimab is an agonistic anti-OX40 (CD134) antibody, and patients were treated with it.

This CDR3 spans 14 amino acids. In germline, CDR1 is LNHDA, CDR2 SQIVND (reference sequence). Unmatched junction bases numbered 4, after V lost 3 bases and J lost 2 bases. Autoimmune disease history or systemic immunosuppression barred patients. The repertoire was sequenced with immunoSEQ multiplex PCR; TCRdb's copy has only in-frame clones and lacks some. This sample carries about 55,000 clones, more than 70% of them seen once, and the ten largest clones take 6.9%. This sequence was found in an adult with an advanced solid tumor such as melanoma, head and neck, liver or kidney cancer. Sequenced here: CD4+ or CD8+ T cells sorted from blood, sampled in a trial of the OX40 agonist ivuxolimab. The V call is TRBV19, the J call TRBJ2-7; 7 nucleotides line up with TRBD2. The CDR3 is CASSISGPAYEQYF. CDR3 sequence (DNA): TGTGCCAGTAGTATTAGCGGGCCTGCCTACGAGCAGTACTTC.